Following are 25 T cell receptor beta chains from one sample sequenced in a study of regulatory T cells in long-lasting Graves disease. Building the TCR beta libraries relied on iRepertoire HTBI primers, and CDR3 regions underwent Arm-PCR. TCRdb redid the calling of the multiplex PCR reads with MiXCR, one entry per CDR3 protein. In the table there are about 430,000 distinct CDR3 sequences, approximately 16% of which are singletons. Time point in this sample: newly diagnosed GD, antithyroid drugs for less than 3 months. The TCR library was prepared using RNA isolated from PBMCs. The sample was also linked to a second study, of T cells in Graves' hyperthyroidism and ophthalmopathy.

The sample was peripheral blood mononuclear cells (PBMCs), taken at new diagnosis, from a patient treated with antithyroid drugs. The source is a middle-aged woman with Graves disease.

In this sample, this clonotype turned up many times. The chain combines TRBV27 with TRBJ2-7; 12 bases are a match to TRBD2. J gave up 3 bases and V 1 base, and 7 bases lay outside the gene matches. The CDR3 is 17 residues long. Germline V gene sequence: CDR1 MNHEY, CDR2 SMNVEV (reference sequence). The CDR3 DNA reads TGTGCCAGCAGTTTATTTTTCGGACTAGCGGGATTCTACGAGCAGTACTTC. This sequence encodes CASSLFFGLAGFYEQYF.

This clonotype was recorded many times. This sequence joins TRBV2 and TRBJ2-1; D may correspond to TRBD1 or TRBD2 (5 bases each). In germline, CDR1 is SNHLY, CDR2 FYNNEI. The CDR3 is made up of 12 amino acids. The V gene lost 9 bases and the J gene lost 10 bases, with 16 bases spanning the gap. CDR3 in DNA: TGTGCCAGGGGGGTGGAGGCCCCCGAGCAGTTCTTC. It yields the protein CARGVEAPEQFF.

This clonotype was seen at least ten times. This chain connects TRBV27 to TRBJ1-4; 7 bases align to TRBD1. This CDR3 region has 14 residues. With V trimmed by 5 bases and J by 8 bases, 8 bases remained unmatched. CDR1 is MNHEY, CDR2 SMNVEV, per germline (reference sequence). The CDR3 coding sequence is TGTGCCAGCAGTATGGACAGGCTAGGGGAAAAACTGTTTTTT. This codes for CASSMDRLGEKLFF.

This chain connects TRBV19 to TRBJ2-7, with 8 bases matching TRBD1. CDR1 is LNHDA, CDR2 SQIVND, per germline (reference sequence). The CDR3 consists of 14 residues. Germline trimming cut 1 base from V and 5 bases from J; bases unmatched to any gene: 4. CDR3 bases: TGTGCCAGTAGTATAGGGCAGGGGGCCCACGAGCAGTACTTC. Its translation is CASSIGQGAHEQYF.

This chain connects TRBV30 to TRBJ2-1; 7 bases align to TRBD2. Germline CDR1 reads GTSNPN; CDR2 reads SVGIG (reference sequence). V dropped 2 bases and J dropped 2; count of bases not matched to a gene: 6. CDR3 length: 15 residues. CDR3 sequence reads: CAWSPGGGPYNEQFF. CDR3 DNA: TGTGCCTGGAGTCCGGGGGGAGGGCCCTACAATGAGCAGTTCTTC.

This clonotype was seen at least ten times. The V and J genes are TRBV19 and TRBJ2-5, with D maybe TRBD1 (6 bases). The CDR3 has 17 amino acids. V lost 3 bases and J 1 base, leaving 18 bases between the germline ends. Germline CDR1 and CDR2: LNHDA and SQIVND (reference sequence). The DNA for the CDR3 is TGTGCCAGTAGTATTCATCAGGTACAGGGCTTCCAAGAGACCCAGTACTTC. Translating it yields CASSIHQVQGFQETQYF. Full variable domain (outside the CDR3, taken from reference TRBV19 and TRBJ2-5): DGGITQSPKYLFRKEGQNVTLSCEQNLNHDAMYWYRQDPGQGLRLIYYSQIVNDFQKGDIAEGYSVSREKKESFPLTVTSAQKNPTAFYLCASSIHQVQGFQETQYFGPGTRLLVL.

The sample holds many counts of this clonotype. The rearrangement uses TRBV20-1 and TRBJ2-3; TRBD2 agrees at 7 bases. The CDR3 loop spans 14 amino acids. V was clipped by 3 bases and J by 2 bases; unmatched bases: 5. The germline gives CDR1 DFQATT, CDR2 SNEGSKA (reference sequence). This CDR3 reads CSARVRGSTDTQYF. The DNA for the CDR3 is TGCAGTGCTAGGGTGCGGGGGTCCACAGATACGCAGTATTTT.

Turning to this clonotype: The conserved phenylalanine or tryptophan normally closing the CDR3 is absent here, so this likely arose from a read error. The CDR3 DNA reads as TGTGCCAGCAGCCACCCACCTCAAGAGACCCAGTACCTC. This translates into CASSHPPQETQYL. The chain joins TRBV27 to TRBJ2-5, with D unresolved. This CDR3 is 13 amino acids long. From germline, CDR1 is MNHEY and CDR2 SMNVEV (reference sequence). Trimming pared 6 bases from V and 2 bases from J, leaving 10 bases between.

This clonotype was observed at least ten times. The chain has TRBV12-3 or TRBV12-4 and TRBJ2-7; D is possibly TRBD1 (6 bases). The V gene lost 2 bases and the J gene lost 6 bases, with 11 bases spanning the gap. The CDR3 runs 13 residues. As DNA, the CDR3 is TGTGCCAGCAGTTTAAACAGGGTCGGCGAGCAGTACTTC. Translated: CASSLNRVGEQYF.

This clonotype was recorded many times. V is TRBV20-1 and J is TRBJ2-5, with no clear D. This CDR3 contains 13 residues. Between the trimmed V and J ends, which lost 3 bases and 5 bases, there was a span of 13 bases. Germline V gene data show CDR1 as DFQATT and CDR2 as SNEGSKA (reference sequence). CDR3 nucleotides: TGCAGTGCTAGCCTAGATACCCCGGAGACCCAGTACTTC. This translates into CSASLDTPETQYF.

This clonotype was observed a single time. The chain couples TRBV28 to TRBJ2-7; weak D call: TRBD2 (6 bases). The CDR3 has 13 residues. Trimming removed 6 bases from V and 6 bases from J, with 15 bases in between. From germline, CDR1 is MDHEN and CDR2 SYDVKM. The CDR3 DNA sequence: TGTGCCAGCAGGAACCTAATGGGAGGCGAGCAGTACTTC. This translates into CASRNLMGGEQYF.

The chain employs TRBV24-1 and TRBJ2-5; 9 bases are shared with TRBD1. The V segment lost 4 bases and the J segment 5 bases; nucleotides outside the gene matches: 10. Germline CDR1 reads KGHDR; CDR2 reads SFDVKD. There are 16 residues in the CDR3. For the CDR3, the DNA is TGTGCCACCAGTGACCCGTCGACAGGGGGTGTGGAGACCCAGTACTTC. Protein sequence: CATSDPSTGGVETQYF.

This clonotype has a handful of counts. The chain combines TRBV9 with TRBJ1-1; D might be TRBD1 (6 bases). The ends were cut back, 0 bases at V and 7 bases at J, with 10 bases in the middle. Germline V gives CDR1 SGDLS, CDR2 YYNGEE. The CDR3 length is 13 residues. The CDR3 bases are TGTGCCAGCAGCGTAGGTAGGACAGATGAAGCTTTCTTT. Translating it yields CASSVGRTDEAFF.

This chain connects TRBV9 to TRBJ2-1; 9 positions match TRBD1. V gave up 3 bases and J gave up 3 bases; unmatched junction bases: 4. Germline V gene lookup returns CDR1 SGDLS and CDR2 YYNGEE. This CDR3 is built from 15 residues. The CDR3: CASSDWDRVYNEQFF. Here the CDR3 DNA reads TGTGCCAGCAGCGACTGGGACAGGGTCTACAATGAGCAGTTCTTC.

This clonotype was found a few times. V gene TRBV4-2 combines with J gene TRBJ2-7, with D unclear. Germline loops: CDR1 LGHNA, CDR2 YNFKEQ. The V end lost 1 base, the J end lost 0 bases, and 13 bases lay between the germline ends. CDR3 length equals 16 residues. The CDR3 region has the DNA TGTGCCAGCAGCCAAGGCCCAGCGCAAAACTCCTACGAGCAGTACTTC. Translated: CASSQGPAQNSYEQYF.

This clonotype has a count of ten or more. The J gene is TRBJ2-1, the V gene TRBV7-8; 9 positions agree with TRBD2. Germline V gene data show CDR1 as SGHVS and CDR2 as FQNEAQ. The CDR3 consists of 16 residues. V lost 5 bases and J lost 3; bases outside the gene matches: 8. CDR3 protein: CASSELAGENYNEQFF. In nucleotides, the CDR3 is TGTGCCAGCAGCGAGTTAGCGGGGGAGAACTACAATGAGCAGTTCTTC.

This clonotype was recorded many times. V and J are TRBV5-1 and TRBJ1-1; D remains ambiguous. The germline V gene has CDR1 SGHRS and CDR2 YFSETQ. Trimming left V 0 bases short and J 1 base short, with 7 bases between. This CDR3 is 14 amino acids long. The CDR3 spells CASSLESANTEAFF. The CDR3 nucleotides are TGCGCCAGCAGCTTGGAAAGTGCGAACACTGAAGCTTTCTTT.

The chain joins TRBV12-3 or TRBV12-4 to TRBJ2-7; the D is unclear. V was clipped by 3 bases and J by 1 base, with 22 bases between them. This CDR3 comprises 18 residues. CDR3 region: CASSFTVISLVRSYEQYF. The CDR3 DNA reads as TGTGCCAGCAGTTTCACAGTTATCTCGCTAGTTCGGTCCTACGAGCAGTACTTC.

This clonotype came up many times. This chain connects TRBV11-2 to TRBJ1-3; D call uncertain. CDR3 length: 12 amino acids. The V end lost 6 bases, the J end lost 4 bases, and 7 bases lay between the germline ends. Germline CDR1 SGHAT, CDR2 FQNNGV. CDR3 in amino acids: CASSDIGNTIYF. The DNA for the CDR3 is TGTGCCAGCAGTGACATCGGAAACACCATATATTTT.

The chain employs TRBV28 and TRBJ1-4, with 7 bases identical to TRBD1. With V trimmed by 5 bases and J by 3 bases, 9 bases remained unmatched. The CDR3 length is 16 residues. Germline V gene data show CDR1 as MDHEN and CDR2 as SYDVKM. CDR3 amino acids: CASSTTGVHANEKLFF. In DNA, the CDR3 is TGTGCCAGCAGTACAACAGGGGTGCACGCTAATGAAAAACTGTTTTTT.

This clonotype showed up many times. The chain combines TRBV27 with TRBJ2-1; the match to TRBD2 covers 12 bases. CDR1 and CDR2 (germline): MNHEY, SMNVEV (reference sequence). CDR3 length: 16 residues. V lost 6 bases, J lost 4 bases, and 7 bases stayed unmatched. CDR3 region: CASSPSTSGSYNEQFF. The CDR3 DNA sequence: TGTGCCAGCAGCCCCTCGACTAGCGGGAGTTACAATGAGCAGTTCTTC.

In its sample, this clonotype was seen many times. The chain has TRBV19 and TRBJ2-5; perhaps TRBD1 as D (7 bases). V gave up 5 bases and J gave up 0 bases, with 13 bases separating them. Germline V gene sequence: CDR1 LNHDA, CDR2 SQIVND (reference sequence). The CDR3 extends over 15 amino acids. The CDR3 DNA follows: TGTGCCAGTAGTGATCAGGGGGGCTACCAAGAGACCCAGTACTTC. As protein: CASSDQGGYQETQYF.

This chain links TRBV9 with TRBJ2-2; tentatively, D is TRBD1 (6 bases). Trimming cost V 6 bases and J 6 bases, with 12 bases left between them. CDR1 and CDR2 from the germline V gene are SGDLS and YYNGEE. The CDR3 covers 13 residues. This CDR3 is CASNTRGSGELFF. In DNA, the CDR3 is TGTGCCAGCAACACCAGGGGTTCCGGGGAGCTGTTTTTT.

The sample holds many counts of this clonotype. CDR3 residues: CASTRQGWNTEAFF. In DNA form, the CDR3 reads TGTGCCAGCACACGACAGGGGTGGAACACTGAAGCTTTCTTT. This sequence joins TRBV6-1 and TRBJ1-1; TRBD1 aligns across 8 bases. Trimming took 7 bases from V and 1 from J; bases not matched to a gene: 5. The CDR3 consists of 14 residues. Germline V CDR1 and CDR2: MNHNS, SASEGT.

This clonotype has ten or more counts. V and J are TRBV11-2 and TRBJ2-7, with 7 bases that match TRBD2. V was clipped by 7 bases and J by 0 bases; unmatched bases: 12. There are 16 residues in the CDR3. Per the germline V gene, CDR1 is SGHAT and CDR2 is FQNNGV. The CDR3 DNA is TGTGCCAGCATCCAGGGAGTGCGGGAGTCCTCCTACGAGCAGTACTTC. Translated: CASIQGVRESSYEQYF.